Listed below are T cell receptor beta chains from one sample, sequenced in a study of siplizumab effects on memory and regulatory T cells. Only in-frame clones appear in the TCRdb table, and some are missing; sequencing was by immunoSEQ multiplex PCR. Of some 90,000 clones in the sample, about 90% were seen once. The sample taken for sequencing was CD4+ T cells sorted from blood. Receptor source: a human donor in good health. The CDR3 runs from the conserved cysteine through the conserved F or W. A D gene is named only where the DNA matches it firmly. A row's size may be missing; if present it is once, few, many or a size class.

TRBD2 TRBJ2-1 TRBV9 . TGTGCCAGCAGCGTAGACCCTACTAGCGTGCAGTTCTTC CASSVDPTSVQFF
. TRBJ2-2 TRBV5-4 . TGTGCCAGCAGCTTGCCGGTCGGGGAGCTGTTTTTT CASSLPVGELFF
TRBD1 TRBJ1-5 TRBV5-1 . TGCGCCAGCAGCTTGGAGTCAGGGGGCAGGCAGCCCCAGCATTTT CASSLESGGRQPQHF
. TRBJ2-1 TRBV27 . TGTGCCAGCAGTCCGCCCGGACTAAAGAACTACAATGAGCAGTTCTTC CASSPPGLKNYNEQFF
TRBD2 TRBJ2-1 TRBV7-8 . TGTGCCAGCAGCTCGCTAGCGGATAATGAGCAGTTCTTC CASSSLADNEQFF
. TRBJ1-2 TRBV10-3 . TGTGCCACTCGGACGGGAGGGGGGGACTATGGCTACACCTTC CATRTGGGDYGYTF
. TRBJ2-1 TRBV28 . TGTGCCAGCAGTTCCAGGGAGTGGTCCTACAATGAGCAGTTCTTC CASSSREWSYNEQFF
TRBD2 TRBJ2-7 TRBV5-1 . TGCGCCAGCAGCAAAGTAGCGGGAAGCTCCTACGAGCAGTACTTC CASSKVAGSSYEQYF
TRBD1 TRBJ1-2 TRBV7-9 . TGTGCCAGCAGACGACAGGGCGACTATGGCTACACCTTC CASRRQGDYGYTF
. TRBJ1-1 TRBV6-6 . TGTGCCAGCAGCCCCGGGACGGAGATTATGAACACTGAAGCTTTCTTT CASSPGTEIMNTEAFF
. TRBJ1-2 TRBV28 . TGTGCCAGCAGTTTGGCGGGACTCCCTTCCCTGGGGCATTATGGCTACACCTTC CASSLAGLPSLGHYGYTF
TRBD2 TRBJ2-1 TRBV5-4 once TGTGCCAGCAGCTTGCCTCGGACTAGCGGTTACAATGAGCAGTTCTTC CASSLPRTSGYNEQFF
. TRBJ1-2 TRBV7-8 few TGTGCCAGCAGCACCCGGATACAGGATACTGGCTACACCTTC CASSTRIQDTGYTF
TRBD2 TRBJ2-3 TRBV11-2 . TGTGCCAGCAGCCCGACTAGCGGGATTACAGATACGCAGTATTTT CASSPTSGITDTQYF
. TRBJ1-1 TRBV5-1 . TGCGCCAGCAGCAACCCTGCCCCTATGAACACTGAAGCTTTCTTT CASSNPAPMNTEAFF
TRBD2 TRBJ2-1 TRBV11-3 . TGTGCCAGCAGCTTATCCCAGACTAGCGGGAGAGCGGATAATGAGCAGTTCTTC CASSLSQTSGRADNEQFF
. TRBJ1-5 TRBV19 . TGTGCCAGTAGTACCTCAAGGGGTCAGCCCCAGCATTTT CASSTSRGQPQHF
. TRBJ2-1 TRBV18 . TGTGCCAGCTCACTTACTAGCTTTAATGAGCAGTTCTTC CASSLTSFNEQFF
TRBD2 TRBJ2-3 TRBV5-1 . TGCGCCAGCGGGGCCGGTGGCGGGAGGGTCACGCAGTATTTT CASGAGGGRVTQYF
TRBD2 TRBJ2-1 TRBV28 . TGTGCCAGCAGTTCCCCAGGGCTAGCGGGAGGCAATGAGCAGTTCTTC CASSSPGLAGGNEQFF
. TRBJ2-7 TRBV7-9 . TGTGCCAGCAGCTTAGGAAGGGGCGCGGGCTCCTACGAGCAGTACTTC CASSLGRGAGSYEQYF
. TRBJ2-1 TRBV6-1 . TGTGCCAGCAGTGAAGCCCGGGAGCAGTTCTTC CASSEAREQFF
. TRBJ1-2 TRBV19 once TGTGCCAGTAGTACTTTGGACAATAACTATGGCTACACCTTC CASSTLDNNYGYTF
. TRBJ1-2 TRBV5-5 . TGTGCCAGCAACCTGCCTGGGGCCCTCTATGGCTACACCTTC CASNLPGALYGYTF
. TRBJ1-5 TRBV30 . TGTGCCTGGAAGCAAAACAATCAGCCCCAGCATTTT CAWKQNNQPQHF
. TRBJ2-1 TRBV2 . TGTGCCAGCACCGAAGACAGATACAATGAGCAGTTCTTC CASTEDRYNEQFF
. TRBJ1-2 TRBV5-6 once TGTGCCAGCAGCTTGGCAAGCCCAGCTAACTATGGCTACACCTTC CASSLASPANYGYTF
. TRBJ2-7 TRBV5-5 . TGTGCCAGCAGCTTGGAGGTGGGGACCTCCTCCTACGAGCAGTACTTC CASSLEVGTSSYEQYF
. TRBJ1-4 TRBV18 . TGTGCCAGCTCAACGGAAAGCGGGGCCAATGAAAAACTGTTTTTT CASSTESGANEKLFF
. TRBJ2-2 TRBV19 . TGTGCCACCTCCTACCAACCCCTTGTAACCGGGGAGCTGTTTTTT CATSYQPLVTGELFF
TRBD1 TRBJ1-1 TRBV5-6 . TGTGCCAGCAGCTGGAGGGACAGGATGAACACTGAAGCTTTCTTT CASSWRDRMNTEAFF
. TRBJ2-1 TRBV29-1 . TGCAGCGGACTAGGGAGCGGGCGGTTCAATGAGCAGTTCTTC CSGLGSGRFNEQFF
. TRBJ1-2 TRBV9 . TGTGCCAGCAGCGTAGGGGTTGTTGAGGGCTACACCTTC CASSVGVVEGYTF
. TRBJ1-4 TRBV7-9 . TGTGCCAGCAGCTCGGGAGATACCGTGACAAATGAAAAACTGTTTTTT CASSSGDTVTNEKLFF
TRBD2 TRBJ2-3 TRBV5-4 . TGTGCCAGCAGCTTGCTAGCGGGAGGGCCCATCACAGATACGCAGTATTTT CASSLLAGGPITDTQYF
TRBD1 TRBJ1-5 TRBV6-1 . TGTGCCAGCAGACCGTCGCCAGGGGGCATACAGCCCCAGCATTTT CASRPSPGGIQPQHF
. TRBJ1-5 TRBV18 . TGTGCCAGCTCCCTGAGGGATCAGCCCCAGCATTTT CASSLRDQPQHF
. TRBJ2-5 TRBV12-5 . TGTGCTAGTGGTTTGGTACGGGAGAGTCCGAGGGAGACCCAGTACTTC CASGLVRESPRETQYF
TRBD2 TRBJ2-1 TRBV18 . TGTGCCAGCTCACCACCGTCCAGCGGGAGGGCCGATGAGCAGTTCTTC CASSPPSSGRADEQFF
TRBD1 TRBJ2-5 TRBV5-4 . TGTGCCAGCAGCACGCGACAGGGGGAAGGTCTAGAGACCCAGTACTTC CASSTRQGEGLETQYF
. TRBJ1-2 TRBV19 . TGTGCCAGTACCAGGACAAGCCCCAATATGGGCTACACCTTC CASTRTSPNMGYTF
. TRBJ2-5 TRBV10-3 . TGTGCCATCAGGGGGGGCGCGGGGGAGACCCAGTACTTC CAIRGGAGETQYF
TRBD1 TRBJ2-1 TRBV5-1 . TGCGCCAGCAATACCCAGGGGGCCTCCTACAATGAGCAGTTCTTC CASNTQGASYNEQFF
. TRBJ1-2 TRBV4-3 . TGCGCCAGCAGCCAAGATAACCAGGGAGGTCCCTATGGCTACACCTTC CASSQDNQGGPYGYTF
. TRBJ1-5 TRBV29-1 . TGCAGCGTGTACGCGAGGGGGAGAATCGGACAGCCCCAGCATTTT CSVYARGRIGQPQHF
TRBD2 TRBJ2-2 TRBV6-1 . TGTGCCAGCAAGCGGGGGAACACCGGGGAGCTGTTTTTT CASKRGNTGELFF
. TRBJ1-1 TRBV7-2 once TGTGCCAGCAGCTACCAGGGGAACACTGAAGCTTTCTTT CASSYQGNTEAFF
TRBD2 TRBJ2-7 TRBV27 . TGTGCCAGCCGACCTAGCGGGAGCGGGAACGAGCAGTACTTC CASRPSGSGNEQYF
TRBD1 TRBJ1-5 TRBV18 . TGTGCCAGCTCACCCAAGACAGGGGACAATCAGCCCCAGCATTTT CASSPKTGDNQPQHF
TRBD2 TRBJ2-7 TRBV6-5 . TGTGCCAGCAGACGGGAGGGCCTTAGTTACGAGCAGTACTTC CASRREGLSYEQYF
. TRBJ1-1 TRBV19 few TGTGCCAGTAGTATACAGGCCAACACTGAAGCTTTCTTT CASSIQANTEAFF
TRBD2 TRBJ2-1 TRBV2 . TGTGCCAGCACTCCAAGAGGGACTACGCTCTACAATGAGCAGTTCTTC CASTPRGTTLYNEQFF
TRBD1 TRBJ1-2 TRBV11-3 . TGTGCCAGCAGCCGTGCAGGGGGTAATGGCTACACCTTC CASSRAGGNGYTF
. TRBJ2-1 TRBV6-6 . TGTGCCAGCAGTTACCGACAGGACACCTACAATGAGCAGTTCTTC CASSYRQDTYNEQFF
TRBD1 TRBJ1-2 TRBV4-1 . TGCGCCAGCAGCCAGGCTACAGGGGGCTATGGCTACACCTTC CASSQATGGYGYTF
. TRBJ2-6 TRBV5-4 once TGTGCCAGCTCCGGGGGAACCCCTGGGGCCAACGTCCTGACTTTC CASSGGTPGANVLTF
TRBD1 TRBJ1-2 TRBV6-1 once TGTGCCAGCCTTGGACAGGGTCACTATGGCTACACCTTC CASLGQGHYGYTF